This T cell receptor (beta chain) was sequenced in a study of control samples from healthy donors and cancer patients. Clones were read by immunoSEQ multiplex PCR, and TCRdb kept only the in-frame ones, dropping some. The data hold approximately 120,000 clones, with around 87% observed a single time. V lost 5 bases to trimming and J lost 1 base, with 5 bases between them. Germline values: CDR1 MNHEY, CDR2 SVGEGT. This CDR3 contains 13 residues. The sequenced sample consisted of blood. This sequence joins TRBV6-2 or TRBV6-3 and TRBJ1-4; D is ambiguous. This TCR derives from a man in his fifties or sixties in good health. The CDR3 region is CASSIQTNEKLFF. In DNA form, the CDR3 reads TGTGCCAGCAGTATCCAAACTAATGAAAAACTGTTTTTT.